The TCR beta chain described here comes from a study of spatial heterogeneity in lung cancer. Study results and limitations: Ubiquitous and regional nonsynonymous mutation counts were tracked by ubiquitous and regional expanded TCR counts, respectively. Intratumoral expanded alpha and beta TCR counts were found to track tumor mutation counts.

Germline values: CDR1 GTSNPN, CDR2 SVGIG (reference sequence). V was clipped by 3 bases and J by 8 bases, with 5 bases between them. This CDR3 is built from 11 residues. One entry per CDR3 protein, called by TCRdb with MiXCR from the 5' RACE reads. The profile shows some 10,000 distinct CDR3 sequences, 6.3% of them singletons. The time point here: sample taken at primary tumor resection. There were some 70 donors, all of them untreated patients with early-stage non-small cell lung cancer. Whole RNA was taken from tumor, nontumor lung or frozen PBMC; it was then sequenced unsorted. This clonotype was seen many times. Its target is not known.

The TCR comes from a male donor with early-stage non-small cell lung cancer. V is TRBV30 and J is TRBJ1-6; D is perhaps TRBD1 (5 bases). The sequencing here drew on lung tumor tissue, taken at surgery. The DNA for the CDR3 is TGTGCCTGGAGAGGGGATTCACCCCTCCACTTT. Translation gives CAWRGDSPLHF.